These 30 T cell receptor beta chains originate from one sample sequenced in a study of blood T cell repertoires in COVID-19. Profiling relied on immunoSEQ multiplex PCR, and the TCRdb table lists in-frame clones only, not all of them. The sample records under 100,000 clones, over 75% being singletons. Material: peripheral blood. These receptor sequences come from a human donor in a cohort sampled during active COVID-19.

The CDR3 nucleotides are TGTGCCAGCAGCCCAGGACAGGGGGATGGAAACACCATATATTTT. Its translation: CASSPGQGDGNTIYF. The chain couples TRBV5-4 to TRBJ1-3; TRBD1 matches at 10 bases. This CDR3 has 15 amino acids. Per the germline V gene, CDR1 is SGHNT and CDR2 is YYREEE (reference sequence). J lost 3 bases, V lost 4 bases, and 4 bases had no gene match.

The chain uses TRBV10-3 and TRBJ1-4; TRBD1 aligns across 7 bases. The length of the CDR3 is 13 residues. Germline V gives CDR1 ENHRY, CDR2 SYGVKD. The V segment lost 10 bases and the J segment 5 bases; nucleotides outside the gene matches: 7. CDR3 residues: CASRDSQNEKLFF. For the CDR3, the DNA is TGTGCCAGTAGGGACAGCCAAAATGAAAAACTGTTTTTT.

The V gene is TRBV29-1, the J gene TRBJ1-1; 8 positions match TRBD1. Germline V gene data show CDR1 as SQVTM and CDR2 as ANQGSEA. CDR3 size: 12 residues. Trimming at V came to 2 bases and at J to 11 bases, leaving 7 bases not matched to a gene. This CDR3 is CSVELSRTGAFF. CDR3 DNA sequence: TGCAGCGTTGAATTGAGTAGGACAGGGGCTTTCTTT.

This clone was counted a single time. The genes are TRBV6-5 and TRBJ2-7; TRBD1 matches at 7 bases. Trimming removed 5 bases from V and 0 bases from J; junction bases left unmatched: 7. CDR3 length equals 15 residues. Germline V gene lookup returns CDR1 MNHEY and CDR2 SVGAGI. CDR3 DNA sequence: TGTGCCAGCAGTCGCGCAAGGACAGGCTCCTACGAGCAGTACTTC. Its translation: CASSRARTGSYEQYF.

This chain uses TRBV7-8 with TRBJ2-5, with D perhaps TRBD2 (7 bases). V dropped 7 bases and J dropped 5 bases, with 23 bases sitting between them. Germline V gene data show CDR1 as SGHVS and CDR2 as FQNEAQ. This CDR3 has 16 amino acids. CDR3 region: CASTPRGGSLRETQYF. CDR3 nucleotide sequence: TGTGCCAGCACCCCTAGGGGGGGCTCTCTTAGGGAGACCCAGTACTTC.

This CDR3 reads CASSPRLSKAKNIQYF. CDR3 DNA sequence: TGTGCCAGCAGTCCAAGACTTTCCAAAGCCAAAAACATTCAGTACTTC. The rearrangement links TRBV11-2 to TRBJ2-4, with D uncertain. This CDR3 is built from 16 residues. Trimming shortened V by 6 bases and J by 0 bases, and 15 bases separated the two germline ends. Germline V CDR1 and CDR2: SGHAT, FQNNGV.

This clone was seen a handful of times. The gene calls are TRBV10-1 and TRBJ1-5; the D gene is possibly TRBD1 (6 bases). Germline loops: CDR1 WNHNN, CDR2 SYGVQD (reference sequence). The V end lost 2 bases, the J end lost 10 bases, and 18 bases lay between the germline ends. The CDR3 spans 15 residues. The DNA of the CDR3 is TGCGCCAGCAGTGAGCCCCGACAGGCCGCACTTCCCCAGCATTTT. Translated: CASSEPRQAALPQHF.

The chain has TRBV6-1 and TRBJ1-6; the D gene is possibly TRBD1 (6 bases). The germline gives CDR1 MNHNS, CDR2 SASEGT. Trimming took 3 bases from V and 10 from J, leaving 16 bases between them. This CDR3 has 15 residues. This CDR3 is CASSDRGGAGSPLHF. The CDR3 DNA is TGTGCCAGCAGTGATAGGGGGGGCGCAGGATCACCCCTCCACTTT.

The chain's CDR3 is CASSLRTGLNIQYF. CDR3 sequence (DNA): TGTGCCAGCAGCTTAAGGACAGGTTTAAACATTCAGTACTTC. This chain links TRBV11-2 with TRBJ2-4, with 7 nucleotides matching TRBD1. V dropped 2 bases and J dropped 6; count of bases not matched to a gene: 4. CDR3 size: 14 residues. CDR1 and CDR2 from the germline V gene are SGHAT and FQNNGV.

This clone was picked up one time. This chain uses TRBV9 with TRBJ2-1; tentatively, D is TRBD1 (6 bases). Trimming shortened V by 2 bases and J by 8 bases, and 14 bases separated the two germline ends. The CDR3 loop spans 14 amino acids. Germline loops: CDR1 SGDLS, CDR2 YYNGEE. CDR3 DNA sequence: TGTGCCAGCAGCGTCGGGACAAGGGCCGATGAGCAGTTCTTC. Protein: CASSVGTRADEQFF.

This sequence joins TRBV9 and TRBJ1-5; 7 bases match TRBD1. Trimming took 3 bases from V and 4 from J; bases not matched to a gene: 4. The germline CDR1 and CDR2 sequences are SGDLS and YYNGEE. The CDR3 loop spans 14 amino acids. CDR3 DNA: TGTGCCAGCAGCGCAGAACAGGGGAATCAGCCCCAGCATTTT. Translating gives CASSAEQGNQPQHF.

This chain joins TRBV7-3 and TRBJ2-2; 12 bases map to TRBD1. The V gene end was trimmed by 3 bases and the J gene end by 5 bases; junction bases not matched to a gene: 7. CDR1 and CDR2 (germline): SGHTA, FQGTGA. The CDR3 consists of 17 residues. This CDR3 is CASSFGRDRGRTGELFF. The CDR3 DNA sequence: TGTGCCAGCAGCTTCGGCCGGGACAGGGGGCGAACCGGGGAGCTGTTTTTT.

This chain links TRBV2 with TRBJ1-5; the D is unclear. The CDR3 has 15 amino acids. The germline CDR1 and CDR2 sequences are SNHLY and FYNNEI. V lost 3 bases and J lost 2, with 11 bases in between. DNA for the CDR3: TGTGCCAGCAGTGACCGACAAAACCGCAATCAGCCCCAGCATTTT. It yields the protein CASSDRQNRNQPQHF.

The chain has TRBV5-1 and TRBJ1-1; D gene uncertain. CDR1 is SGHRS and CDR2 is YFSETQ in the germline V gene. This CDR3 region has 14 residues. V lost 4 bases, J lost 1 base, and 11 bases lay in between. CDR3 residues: CASSPDGQNTEAFF. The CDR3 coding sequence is TGCGCCAGCAGCCCGGATGGGCAGAACACTGAAGCTTTCTTT.

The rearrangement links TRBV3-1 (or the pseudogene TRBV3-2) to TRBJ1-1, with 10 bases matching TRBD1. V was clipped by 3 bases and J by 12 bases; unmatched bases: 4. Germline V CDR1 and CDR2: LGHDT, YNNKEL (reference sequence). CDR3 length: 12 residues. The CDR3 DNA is TGTGCCAGCAGCCAGAGGACAGGGGGAACTTTCTTT. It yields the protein CASSQRTGGTFF.

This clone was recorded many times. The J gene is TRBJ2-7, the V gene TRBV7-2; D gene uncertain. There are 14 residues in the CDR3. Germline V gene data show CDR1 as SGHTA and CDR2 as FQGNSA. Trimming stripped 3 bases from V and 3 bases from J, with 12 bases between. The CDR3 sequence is CASSFQTRVYEQYF. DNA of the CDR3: TGTGCCAGCAGCTTCCAGACAAGAGTCTACGAGCAGTACTTC.

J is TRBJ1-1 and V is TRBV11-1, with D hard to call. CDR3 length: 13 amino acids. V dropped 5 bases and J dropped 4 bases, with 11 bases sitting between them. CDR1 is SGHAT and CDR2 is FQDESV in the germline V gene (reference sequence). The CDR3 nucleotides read TGTGCCAGCAGCAGTCAGGTTGCCACTGAAGCTTTCTTT. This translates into CASSSQVATEAFF. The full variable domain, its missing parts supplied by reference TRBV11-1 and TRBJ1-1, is EAEVAQSPRYKITEKSQAVAFWCDPISGHATLYWYRQILGQGPELLVQFQDESVVDDSQLPKDRFSAERLKGVDSTLKIQPAELGDSAMYLCASSSQVATEAFFGQGTRLTVV.

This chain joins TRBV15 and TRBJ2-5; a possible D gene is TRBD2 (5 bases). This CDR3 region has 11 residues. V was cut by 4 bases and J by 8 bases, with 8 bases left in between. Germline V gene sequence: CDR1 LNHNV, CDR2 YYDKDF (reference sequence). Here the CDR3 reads CATSNGVTQYF. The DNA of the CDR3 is TGTGCCACCAGCAACGGGGTAACCCAGTACTTC.

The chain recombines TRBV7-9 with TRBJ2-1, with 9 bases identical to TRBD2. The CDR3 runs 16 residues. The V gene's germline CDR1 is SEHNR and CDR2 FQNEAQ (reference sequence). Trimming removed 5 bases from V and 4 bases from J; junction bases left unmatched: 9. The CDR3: CASSPLGGGVYNEQFF. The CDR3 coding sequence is TGTGCCAGCAGCCCCCTGGGCGGGGGGGTATACAATGAGCAGTTCTTC.

The CDR3 region is CASSIGSEKLFF. The CDR3 DNA follows: TGCGCCAGCAGTATAGGGAGTGAAAAACTGTTTTTT. The chain uses TRBV10-2 and TRBJ1-4; D remains unclear. The CDR3 covers 12 residues. Trimming left V 5 bases short and J 7 bases short, with 8 bases between. Per germline, CDR1 WSHSY and CDR2 SAAADI.

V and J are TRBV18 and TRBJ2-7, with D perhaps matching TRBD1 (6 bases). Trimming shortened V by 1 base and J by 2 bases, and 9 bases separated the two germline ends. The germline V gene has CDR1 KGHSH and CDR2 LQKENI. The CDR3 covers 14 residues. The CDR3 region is CASSPRGQTYEQYF. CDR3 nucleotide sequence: TGTGCCAGCTCACCACGAGGACAGACCTACGAGCAGTACTTC.

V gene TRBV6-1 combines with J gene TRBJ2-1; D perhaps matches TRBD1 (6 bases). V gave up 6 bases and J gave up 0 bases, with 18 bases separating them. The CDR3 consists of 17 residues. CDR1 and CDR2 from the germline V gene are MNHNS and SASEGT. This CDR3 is CASREQGWGSSYNEQFF. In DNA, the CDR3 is TGTGCCAGCAGGGAACAGGGTTGGGGAAGCTCCTACAATGAGCAGTTCTTC.

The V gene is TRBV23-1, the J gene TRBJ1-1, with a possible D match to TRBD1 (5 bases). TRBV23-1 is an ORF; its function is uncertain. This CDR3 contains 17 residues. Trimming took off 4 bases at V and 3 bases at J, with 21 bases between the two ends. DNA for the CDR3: TGCGCCAGCAGTCTTCGGGGAGGAGGGGCTGAGGACACTGAAGCTTTCTTT. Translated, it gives CASSLRGGGAEDTEAFF.

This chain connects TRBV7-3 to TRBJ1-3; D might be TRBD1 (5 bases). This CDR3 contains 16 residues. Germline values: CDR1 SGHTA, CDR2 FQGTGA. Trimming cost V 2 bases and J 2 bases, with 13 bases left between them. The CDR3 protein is CASSLQGSAAGNTIYF. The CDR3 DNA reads TGTGCCAGCAGCTTACAGGGCAGCGCAGCTGGAAACACCATATATTTT.

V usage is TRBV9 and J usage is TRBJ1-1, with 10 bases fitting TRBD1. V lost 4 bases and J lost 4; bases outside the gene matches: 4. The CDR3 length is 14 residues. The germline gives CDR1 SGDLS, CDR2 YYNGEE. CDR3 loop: CASSPRTGGTEAFF. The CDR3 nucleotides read TGTGCCAGCAGCCCGAGGACAGGGGGCACTGAAGCTTTCTTT.

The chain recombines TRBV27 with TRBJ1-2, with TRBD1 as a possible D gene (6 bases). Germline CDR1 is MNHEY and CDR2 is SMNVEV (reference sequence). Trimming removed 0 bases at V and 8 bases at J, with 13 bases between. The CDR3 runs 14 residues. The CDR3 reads CASSLSQGGVGYTF. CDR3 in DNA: TGTGCCAGCAGTTTATCACAGGGTGGTGTGGGCTACACCTTC.

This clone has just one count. CDR3 sequence reads: CASSPTYSSYEQYF. The CDR3 region has the DNA TGTGCCAGCAGTCCGACTTATAGCTCCTACGAGCAGTACTTC. The genes are TRBV6-2 or TRBV6-3 and TRBJ2-7, with no clear D. Germline-derived CDR1 and CDR2 are MNHEY and SVGEGT. This CDR3 has 14 amino acids. V was pared by 5 bases and J by 0 bases, with 11 bases between.

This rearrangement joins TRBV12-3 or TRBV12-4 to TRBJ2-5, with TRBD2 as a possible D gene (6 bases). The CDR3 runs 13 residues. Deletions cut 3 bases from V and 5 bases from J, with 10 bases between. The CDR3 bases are TGTGCCAGCAGTTTCGGGGGTCTGGAGACCCAGTACTTC. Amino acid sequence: CASSFGGLETQYF.

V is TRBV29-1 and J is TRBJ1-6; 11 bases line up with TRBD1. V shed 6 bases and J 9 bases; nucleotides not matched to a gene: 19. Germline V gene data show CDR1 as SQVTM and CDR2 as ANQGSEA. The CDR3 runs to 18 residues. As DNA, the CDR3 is TGCAGCGTGGGGGACAGGGGGGTCCCGAGGTCTTCTTGTTCACCCCTCCACTTT. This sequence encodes CSVGDRGVPRSSCSPLHF. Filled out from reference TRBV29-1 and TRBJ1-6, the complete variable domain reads SAVISQKPSRDICQRGTSLTIQCQVDSQVTMMFWYRQQPGQSLTLIATANQGSEATYESGFVIDKFPISRPNLTFSTLTVSNMSPEDSSIYLCSVGDRGVPRSSCSPLHFGNGTRLTVT.

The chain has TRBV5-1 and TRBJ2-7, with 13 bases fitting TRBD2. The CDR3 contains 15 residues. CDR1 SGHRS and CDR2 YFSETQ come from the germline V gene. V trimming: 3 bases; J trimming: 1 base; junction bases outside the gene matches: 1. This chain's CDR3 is CASSSLAGGSYEQYF. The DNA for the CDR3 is TGCGCCAGCAGCTCACTAGCGGGGGGGTCCTACGAGCAGTACTTC.